The clone carrying this T cell receptor (beta chain) was counted a few times. Generated by immunoSEQ multiplex PCR, the TCRdb table keeps only in-frame clones and is missing some. The sample shows just under 350,000 clones, about four fifths of them seen only once. The data are from a study of blood T cell repertoires in COVID-19. Study-wide context: Samples representing acute and convalescent COVID-19 were sourced from the United States, Italy and Spain. Sample material is recorded as cDNA or gDNA derived from T cells, B-cell-depleted T cells, or PBMCs.

The CDR3 contains 13 residues. The V gene lost 0 bases and the J gene lost 10 bases, with 13 bases spanning the gap. Germline lookup yields CDR1 SGHDT and CDR2 YYEEEE. This TCR was sampled from a man under 40 with active or convalescent COVID-19. The chain carries TRBV5-6 and TRBJ1-2; a weak D match, TRBD1 (5 bases). The specimen was peripheral blood. Written as DNA, the CDR3 is TGTGCCAGCAGCTTGGCCAACAGGCCCCACTACACCTTC. Translation gives CASSLANRPHYTF. Combining the CDR3 with reference TRBV5-6 and TRBJ1-2 gives the whole variable domain DAGVTQSPTHLIKTRGQQVTLRCSPKSGHDTVSWYQQALGQGPQFIFQYYEEEERQRGNFPDRFSGHQFPNYSSELNVNALLLGDSALYLCASSLANRPHYTFGSGTRLTVV.